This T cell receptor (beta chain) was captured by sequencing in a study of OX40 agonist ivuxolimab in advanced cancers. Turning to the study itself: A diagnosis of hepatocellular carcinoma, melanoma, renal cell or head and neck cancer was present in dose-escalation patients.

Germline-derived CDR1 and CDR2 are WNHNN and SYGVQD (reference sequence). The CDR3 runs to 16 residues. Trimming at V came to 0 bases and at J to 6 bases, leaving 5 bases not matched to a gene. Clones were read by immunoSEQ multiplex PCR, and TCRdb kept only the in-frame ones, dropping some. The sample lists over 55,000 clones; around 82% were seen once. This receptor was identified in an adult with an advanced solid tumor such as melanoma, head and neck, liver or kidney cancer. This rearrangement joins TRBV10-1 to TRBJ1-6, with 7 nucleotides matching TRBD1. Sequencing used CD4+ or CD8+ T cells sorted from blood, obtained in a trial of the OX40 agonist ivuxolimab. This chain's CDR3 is CASSESGGGRNSPLHF. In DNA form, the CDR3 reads TGCGCCAGCAGTGAGTCGGGAGGGGGCCGTAATTCACCCCTCCACTTT.